This record looks at one T cell receptor beta chain sequence and its context. The data stem from a study of blood T cell repertoires in COVID-19. Study-level information: COVID-19 samples, acute and convalescent, were from the United States, Italy and Spain.

Per the study methods: Reference gene primer amplification gave estimated nucleated cell counts. The repertoire was sequenced with immunoSEQ multiplex PCR; TCRdb's copy has only in-frame clones and lacks some. Clonal size and the V and J genes are those of that table, whereas D and trimming came from the DNA. There are about 500,000 clones in the sample; about 89% occur only once, and 7.5% to 9% lies in the top ten. Trimming shortened V by 5 bases and J by 0 bases, and 13 bases separated the two germline ends. The CDR3 is made up of 15 amino acids. From germline, CDR1 is SGHTA and CDR2 FQGNSA. Those enrolled in Seattle joined during active infection and were followed longitudinally afterward.

Sequenced: peripheral blood. The TCR sequence derives from a woman in her forties or fifties with COVID-19, enrolled during active disease. The genes are TRBV7-2 and TRBJ1-2; the D gene is possibly TRBD1 (6 bases). This CDR3 reads CASSLRGGPNYGYTF. For the CDR3, the DNA is TGTGCCAGCAGCCTACGAGGGGGTCCTAACTATGGCTACACCTTC.